This TCR beta chain appears in the sequencing data of a study of spatial heterogeneity in lung cancer. Overall study: There were consistently more beta-chain sequences detected than alpha-chain sequences. Study-level results: Blood contained ubiquitous expanded tumor TCRs more at resection than at follow-up.

This clonotype was observed a few times. Its antigen is currently unknown. TCR cDNA molecules each had a unique molecular identifier. TCRdb recomputed calls from the 5' RACE reads with MiXCR, one row per CDR3 protein. The sample consists of about 82,000 distinct CDR3 sequences, around 13% of them appearing once. Time point reported: sample taken at primary tumor resection. The authors sequenced whole RNA from tumor, nontumor lung or frozen PBMC without sorting. Samples were obtained from around 72 donors, all untreated early-stage non-small cell lung cancer patients. Sequenced here: PBMCs, sampled at surgery. This clonotype was sampled from a male donor with early-stage non-small cell lung cancer.

CDR3 loop: CASSTSGASSYNEQFF. CDR3 DNA sequence: TGTGCCAGCAGCACCAGCGGAGCTAGCTCCTACAATGAGCAGTTCTTC. V gene TRBV11-2 combines with J gene TRBJ2-1; a possible D gene is TRBD2 (5 bases). Germline V gene lookup returns CDR1 SGHAT and CDR2 FQNNGV. With 5 bases removed from V and 0 bases from J, the gap between germline ends came to 14 bases. The CDR3 runs to 16 residues.